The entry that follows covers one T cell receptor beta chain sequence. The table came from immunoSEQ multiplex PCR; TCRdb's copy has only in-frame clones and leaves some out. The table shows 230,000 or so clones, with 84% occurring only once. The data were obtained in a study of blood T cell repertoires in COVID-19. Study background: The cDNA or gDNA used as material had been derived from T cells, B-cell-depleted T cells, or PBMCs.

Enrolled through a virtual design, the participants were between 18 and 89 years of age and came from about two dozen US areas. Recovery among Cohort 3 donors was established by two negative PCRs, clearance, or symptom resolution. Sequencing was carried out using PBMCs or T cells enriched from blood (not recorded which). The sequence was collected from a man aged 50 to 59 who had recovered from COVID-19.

The chain's CDR3 is CASSQTGLAVQYF. The DNA of the CDR3 is TGTGCCAGCAGCCAAACGGGACTAGCTGTTCAGTACTTC. V and J are TRBV3-1 (or the pseudogene TRBV3-2) and TRBJ2-4, with 9 bases lining up with TRBD2. Germline trimming cut 2 bases from V and 11 bases from J; bases unmatched to any gene: 4. The CDR3 has 13 amino acids. Germline V lookup: CDR1 LGHDT, CDR2 YNNKEL (reference sequence).